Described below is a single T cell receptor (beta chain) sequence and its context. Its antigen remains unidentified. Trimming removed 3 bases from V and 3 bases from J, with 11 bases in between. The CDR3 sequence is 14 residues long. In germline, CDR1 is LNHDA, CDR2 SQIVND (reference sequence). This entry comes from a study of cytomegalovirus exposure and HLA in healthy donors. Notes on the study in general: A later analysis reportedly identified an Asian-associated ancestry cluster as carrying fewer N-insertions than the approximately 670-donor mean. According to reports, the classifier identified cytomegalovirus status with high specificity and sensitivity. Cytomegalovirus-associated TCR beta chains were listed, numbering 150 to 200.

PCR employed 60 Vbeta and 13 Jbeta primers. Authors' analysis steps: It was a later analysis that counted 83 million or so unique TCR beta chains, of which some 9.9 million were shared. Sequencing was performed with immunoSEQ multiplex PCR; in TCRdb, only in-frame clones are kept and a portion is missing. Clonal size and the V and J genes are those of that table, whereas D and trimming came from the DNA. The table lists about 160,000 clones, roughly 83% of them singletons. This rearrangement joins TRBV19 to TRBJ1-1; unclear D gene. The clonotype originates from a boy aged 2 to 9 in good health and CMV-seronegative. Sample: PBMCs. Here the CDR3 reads CASSIRGEDTEAFF. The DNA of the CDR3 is TGTGCCAGTAGTATTCGGGGAGAGGACACTGAAGCTTTCTTT.